One and the same sample provided the 29 T cell receptor beta chains below, sequenced in a study of blood T cell repertoires in COVID-19. Clones were read by immunoSEQ multiplex PCR, and TCRdb kept only the in-frame ones, dropping some. This repertoire shows 110,000 to 150,000 clones, about 90% found once; its top ten account for about 1.7%. The sequenced material came from peripheral blood. The receptors originated from a woman aged 50 to 60 with acute or convalescent COVID-19.

The genes are TRBV4-2 and TRBJ2-7, with a weak D call TRBD1 (5 bases). Trimming took off 1 base at V and 1 base at J, with 14 bases between the two ends. The CDR3 has 16 residues. CDR1 and CDR2 from the germline V gene are LGHNA and YNFKEQ. The CDR3 region is CASSQVGQGLSYEQYF. Here the CDR3 DNA reads TGTGCCAGCAGCCAAGTCGGGCAGGGTCTATCCTACGAGCAGTACTTC.

This clone was recorded once. The chain couples TRBV9 to TRBJ2-7; 12 bases fit TRBD1. This CDR3 has 14 amino acids. Germline assignment: CDR1 SGDLS and CDR2 YYNGEE. V lost 2 bases and J lost 7; bases outside the gene matches: 4. CDR3: CASSVGQGAGEQYF. Written as DNA, the CDR3 is TGTGCCAGCAGCGTGGGACAGGGGGCTGGGGAGCAGTACTTC. The full variable domain, completed using reference TRBV9 and TRBJ2-7, is DSGVTQTPKHLITATGQRVTLRCSPRSGDLSVYWYQQSLDQGLQFLIQYYNGEERAKGNILERFSAQQFPDLHSELNLSSLELGDSALYFCASSVGQGAGEQYFGPGTRLTVT.

The chain combines TRBV10-3 with TRBJ1-4; TRBD1 is a possible D gene (5 bases). The ends were cut back, 8 bases at V and 8 bases at J, with 15 bases in the middle. The CDR3 is 13 amino acids. Germline V CDR1 and CDR2: ENHRY, SYGVKD. CDR3 sequence (DNA): TGTGCCATCCGGCGGGGGGAAAGGGAAAAACTGTTTTTT. This encodes CAIRRGEREKLFF.

The chain has TRBV13 and TRBJ1-1; 10 bases fit TRBD1. The junction had 3 bases not matched to a gene; V was cut back by 3 bases and J by 5 bases. CDR3 length: 14 amino acids. From germline, CDR1 is PRHDT and CDR2 FYEKMQ (reference sequence). As DNA, the CDR3 is TGTGCCAGCAGCTTGGGACAGGGGTGGACTGAAGCTTTCTTT. It yields the protein CASSLGQGWTEAFF.

The chain links TRBV27 to TRBJ1-1; 9 bases match TRBD1. V dropped 3 bases and J dropped 1; count of bases not matched to a gene: 3. CDR3 size: 15 residues. Germline-derived CDR1 and CDR2 are MNHEY and SMNVEV (reference sequence). CDR3 coding DNA: TGTGCCAGCAGTTTGGACAGGGGAGCGAACACTGAAGCTTTCTTT. Protein sequence: CASSLDRGANTEAFF.

The rearrangement joins TRBV5-1 to TRBJ1-3, with D possibly being TRBD1 (5 bases). Germline-derived CDR1 and CDR2 are SGHRS and YFSETQ. The CDR3 has 15 amino acids. Trimming removed 4 bases at V and 4 bases at J, with 15 bases between. CDR3: CASSPTQEPGNTIYF. The CDR3 bases are TGCGCCAGCAGCCCTACACAGGAACCGGGAAACACCATATATTTT.

This sequence joins TRBV9 and TRBJ1-1, with TRBD1 matching over 7 bases. V gave up 2 bases and J gave up 2 bases; unmatched junction bases: 3. Germline V gives CDR1 SGDLS, CDR2 YYNGEE. CDR3 size: 14 residues. The DNA for the CDR3 is TGTGCCAGCAGCGTTAGGGACAGCAACACTGAAGCTTTCTTT. Its translation is CASSVRDSNTEAFF.

CDR3 DNA: TGTGCCAGCAGCTCTGAACAGAACACTGAAGCTTTCTTT. Its protein product is CASSSEQNTEAFF. V is TRBV7-2 and J is TRBJ1-1, with no clear D. The CDR3 covers 13 residues. Germline CDR1 reads SGHTA; CDR2 reads FQGNSA. Deletions cut 4 bases from V and 1 base from J, with 7 bases between.

The CDR3 here is CASSRGQTPYEQYF. The CDR3 DNA reads as TGTGCCAGCAGCAGGGGACAGACGCCCTACGAGCAGTACTTC. The gene calls are TRBV11-2 and TRBJ2-7; 7 bases match TRBD1. The CDR3 is 14 amino acids. With 5 bases clipped from V and 2 bases from J, the junction kept 6 bases outside the gene matches. Germline lookup yields CDR1 SGHAT and CDR2 FQNNGV.

V usage is TRBV6-4 and J usage is TRBJ2-2; D gene uncertain. Germline V gene lookup returns CDR1 MRHNA and CDR2 SNTAGT. V shed 4 bases and J shed 0 bases, with 3 bases lying between them. The length of the CDR3 is 13 residues. This CDR3 is CASSAANTGELFF. The CDR3 nucleotides are TGTGCCAGCAGTGCAGCGAACACCGGGGAGCTGTTTTTT.

This chain joins TRBV6-5 and TRBJ2-7; the match to TRBD2 covers 10 bases. CDR3 size: 14 residues. J lost 7 bases, V lost 7 bases, and 10 bases had no gene match. The germline gives CDR1 MNHEY, CDR2 SVGAGI. The CDR3 DNA reads as TGTGCCAGCATGGGCCTAGCGGGAGTTGCAGAGCAGTACTTC. Its translation is CASMGLAGVAEQYF.

The chain has TRBV10-3 and TRBJ2-1; TRBD2 might be the D (6 bases). There are 15 residues in the CDR3. V shed 3 bases and J shed 7 bases, with 16 bases lying between them. Germline CDR1 is ENHRY and CDR2 is SYGVKD. The CDR3 region is CAISDGAGYINEQFF. CDR3 in DNA: TGTGCCATCAGTGATGGGGCGGGATACATAAATGAGCAGTTCTTC.

The chain's CDR3 is CASSQGLSSYEQYF. The CDR3 DNA is TGTGCCAGCAGCCAGGGCCTGAGCTCCTACGAGCAGTACTTC. This chain connects TRBV3-1 (or the pseudogene TRBV3-2) to TRBJ2-7; D not resolved. This CDR3 has 14 residues. V lost 3 bases, J lost 0 bases, and 9 bases lay in between. Germline loops: CDR1 LGHDT, CDR2 YNNKEL (reference sequence).

The rearrangement links TRBV9 to TRBJ1-3, with D perhaps TRBD1 (5 bases). From germline, CDR1 is SGDLS and CDR2 YYNGEE. There are 16 residues in the CDR3. V was trimmed by 3 bases and J by 4 bases, leaving 17 bases between them. The CDR3 sequence is CASSGGGLSTGNTIYF. In DNA, the CDR3 is TGTGCCAGCAGCGGCGGGGGACTGTCGACGGGAAACACCATATATTTT. The whole variable domain, filled in from reference TRBV9 and TRBJ1-3, reads DSGVTQTPKHLITATGQRVTLRCSPRSGDLSVYWYQQSLDQGLQFLIQYYNGEERAKGNILERFSAQQFPDLHSELNLSSLELGDSALYFCASSGGGLSTGNTIYFGEGSWLTVV.

This chain joins TRBV19 and TRBJ2-3; 9 bases are shared with TRBD1. The trim removed 4 bases at V and 5 bases at J, leaving 10 bases unmatched. This CDR3 is built from 16 residues. From germline, CDR1 is LNHDA and CDR2 SQIVND (reference sequence). The CDR3 loop is CASSTGRTGVGDTQYF. The DNA of the CDR3 is TGTGCCAGTAGTACAGGGAGGACAGGGGTTGGAGATACGCAGTATTTT.

The chain uses TRBV3-1 (or the pseudogene TRBV3-2) and TRBJ1-5; a weak D match, TRBD1 (5 bases). Germline V CDR1 and CDR2: LGHDT, YNNKEL (reference sequence). The CDR3 sequence is 13 residues long. With 2 bases removed from V and 7 bases from J, the gap between germline ends came to 9 bases. CDR3 in DNA: TGTGCCAGCAGCCAACAGGGTCAGCAGCCCCAGCATTTT. Translated, it gives CASSQQGQQPQHF.

The chain is built from TRBV5-1 and TRBJ2-7; 7 positions agree with TRBD2. The germline V gene has CDR1 SGHRS and CDR2 YFSETQ. The J segment lost 0 bases and the V segment lost 9 bases, leaving 6 bases of the junction unmatched. The CDR3 sequence is 13 residues long. The CDR3 DNA is TGCGCCACCCGGGAGGATAGCTCCTACGAGCAGTACTTC. Translating gives CATREDSSYEQYF.

The V and J genes are TRBV6-5 and TRBJ1-3, with TRBD1 identical over 7 bases. Germline values: CDR1 MNHEY, CDR2 SVGAGI. The V gene end was trimmed by 2 bases and the J gene end by 4 bases; junction bases not matched to a gene: 5. The CDR3 has 15 amino acids. CDR3 DNA: TGTGCCAGCAGTTACCAAAAGGGGGCGGGAAACACCATATATTTT. Protein: CASSYQKGAGNTIYF.

This sequence joins TRBV7-3 and TRBJ2-3, with a weak D call TRBD1 (6 bases). Germline CDR1 is SGHTA and CDR2 is FQGTGA. The CDR3 extends over 14 amino acids. The V end lost 5 bases, the J end lost 5 bases, and 14 bases lay between the germline ends. CDR3 protein: CASSRGQPGDTQYF. CDR3 nucleotides: TGTGCCAGCAGCCGTGGACAGCCTGGAGATACGCAGTATTTT. The full variable domain, in which reference TRBV7-3 and TRBJ2-3 provide the parts outside the CDR3, is GAGVSQTPSNKVTEKGKYVELRCDPISGHTALYWYRQSLGQGPEFLIYFQGTGAADDSGLPNDRFFAVRPEGSVSTLKIQRTERGDSAVYLCASSRGQPGDTQYFGPGTRLTVL.

This sequence joins TRBV3-1 (or the pseudogene TRBV3-2) and TRBJ2-2; weak D call: TRBD2 (5 bases). This CDR3 spans 15 amino acids. CDR1 and CDR2 (germline): LGHDT, YNNKEL (reference sequence). V lost 4 bases to trimming and J lost 7 bases, with 16 bases between them. This CDR3 is CASSPTPLEGGELFF. DNA of the CDR3: TGTGCCAGCAGCCCTACCCCCCTAGAGGGCGGGGAGCTGTTTTTT.

This chain joins TRBV5-1 and TRBJ2-7, with 7 bases fitting TRBD1. The CDR3 loop spans 14 amino acids. Per the germline V gene, CDR1 is SGHRS and CDR2 is YFSETQ. With V trimmed by 4 bases and J by 5 bases, 9 bases remained unmatched. This CDR3 is CASSQGETGDEQYF. The CDR3 DNA follows: TGCGCCAGCAGCCAGGGGGAAACCGGGGACGAGCAGTACTTC.

This clone occurred once. This sequence joins TRBV5-4 and TRBJ2-1; possibly TRBD2 for D (6 bases). The CDR3 has 16 amino acids. Looked up from germline, CDR1 is SGHNT and CDR2 is YYREEE (reference sequence). Trimming shortened V by 1 base and J by 0 bases, and 11 bases separated the two germline ends. The CDR3 sequence is CASSLYLRGSYNEQFF. DNA for the CDR3: TGTGCCAGCAGCTTGTATCTGCGGGGCTCCTACAATGAGCAGTTCTTC.

The chain has TRBV18 and TRBJ1-4; no clear D. This CDR3 contains 15 residues. V lost 6 bases and J 0 bases, leaving 11 bases between the germline ends. Germline loops: CDR1 KGHSH, CDR2 LQKENI. CDR3 sequence: CASSYRDPTNEKLFF. CDR3 in DNA: TGTGCCAGCTCTTATAGAGATCCAACTAATGAAAAACTGTTTTTT.

The chain links TRBV3-1 (or the pseudogene TRBV3-2) to TRBJ2-5; no clear D gene. The CDR3 length is 15 residues. Trimming removed 4 bases at V and 5 bases at J, with 17 bases between. Germline V gene sequence: CDR1 LGHDT, CDR2 YNNKEL (reference sequence). This chain's CDR3 is CASSPEDPPRETQYF. DNA of the CDR3: TGTGCCAGCAGCCCAGAAGACCCCCCCAGGGAGACCCAGTACTTC.

The chain joins TRBV3-1 (or the pseudogene TRBV3-2) to TRBJ2-1, with 10 bases identical to TRBD1. The CDR3 is 15 amino acids. V trimming: 4 bases; J trimming: 2 bases; junction bases outside the gene matches: 2. The germline gives CDR1 LGHDT, CDR2 YNNKEL (reference sequence). In DNA form, the CDR3 reads TGTGCCAGCAGCCCAGGACAGGGGGCCTACAATGAGCAGTTCTTC. Its translation: CASSPGQGAYNEQFF.

The chain has TRBV10-1 and TRBJ1-1; D is unresolved. Germline loops: CDR1 WNHNN, CDR2 SYGVQD (reference sequence). Trimming left V 7 bases short and J 3 bases short, with 15 bases between. The CDR3 runs to 14 residues. CDR3 region: CASNTTVWHTEAFF. CDR3 DNA: TGCGCCAGCAATACCACAGTTTGGCACACTGAAGCTTTCTTT.

The rearrangement links TRBV7-2 to TRBJ2-2; D unclear. CDR1 and CDR2 from the germline V gene are SGHTA and FQGNSA. The germline V and J ends were trimmed by 6 bases and 6 bases, with 17 bases remaining between them. There are 15 residues in the CDR3. As DNA, the CDR3 is TGTGCCAGCAGTCGAACTGGGCCTCCCCCCGGGGAGCTGTTTTTT. It specifies CASSRTGPPPGELFF.

The chain links TRBV6-5 to TRBJ1-2; 11 bases are shared with TRBD1. Germline V CDR1 and CDR2: MNHEY, SVGAGI. The CDR3 is 15 amino acids. V trimming: 6 bases; J trimming: 2 bases; junction bases outside the gene matches: 5. The CDR3 loop is CASSTRDRGNYGYTF. The CDR3 DNA reads as TGTGCCAGCAGCACCCGGGACAGGGGGAACTATGGCTACACCTTC.

The chain recombines TRBV4-2 with TRBJ1-1; D call uncertain. The V and J ends lost 2 bases and 0 bases respectively, with 16 bases between them. CDR3 length equals 17 residues. CDR1 and CDR2 from the germline V gene are LGHNA and YNFKEQ. CDR3 sequence reads: CASSQIAGTELNTEAFF. The CDR3 DNA reads as TGTGCCAGCAGCCAAATTGCCGGAACAGAGCTGAACACTGAAGCTTTCTTT.